This entry features one TCR beta chain sequence. Its antigen remains unidentified. The V gene lost 1 base and the J gene lost 0 bases, with 7 bases spanning the gap. The CDR3 consists of 14 residues. Germline V gene data show CDR1 as SGHTA and CDR2 as FQGTGA. These data are taken from a study of cytomegalovirus exposure and HLA in healthy donors. Whole-study context: Earlier, about 180 million T cells were analyzed, and about 120 million unique TCR beta sequences were found among them.

PCR amplification relied on 60 Vbeta primers (plus 13 Jbeta primers). TCRdb keeps only in-frame clones here, not all; method: immunoSEQ multiplex PCR. The table lists over 150,000 clones, about 75% of them singletons, with 6% to 8% in the top ten. Regarding the study as a whole: Most of the TCR beta V segments (in an earlier analysis) were productive either about 87% or about 30% of the time. An analysis that came later showed most CMV-associated TCR beta chains appearing HLA-restricted. The study flagged some 170 TCR beta chains as cytomegalovirus-associated.

Sequenced: PBMCs. This TCR came from a male donor in good health and CMV-seropositive. The J gene is TRBJ2-7, the V gene TRBV7-3, with D perhaps matching TRBD1 (5 bases). The CDR3 DNA sequence: TGTGCCAGCAGCTTAAGTGGACACTCCTACGAGCAGTACTTC. Amino acid sequence: CASSLSGHSYEQYF. The variable domain in full, with the rest retrieved from reference TRBV7-3 and TRBJ2-7, is GAGVSQTPSNKVTEKGKYVELRCDPISGHTALYWYRQSLGQGPEFLIYFQGTGAADDSGLPNDRFFAVRPEGSVSTLKIQRTERGDSAVYLCASSLSGHSYEQYFGPGTRLTVT.